The 16 T cell receptor beta chains in this list originate from one sample, sequenced in a study of technical replicates of blood from a handful of donors. TCRdb's table, derived via immunoSEQ multiplex PCR, lists solely in-frame clones and lacks some. The table has about 56,000 clones, about 95% seen once; the top ten hold 2.5% to 3.5%. Input material: PBMCs. These receptors all stem from a human donor in good health. Some clones in this sample may be carry-over from other donors' samples.

The V and J genes are TRBV19 and TRBJ2-1, with a possible D match to TRBD1 (8 bases). Germline CDR1 reads LNHDA; CDR2 reads SQIVND (reference sequence). The CDR3 sequence is 14 residues long. Trimming removed 2 bases at V and 9 bases at J, with 14 bases between. CDR3 residues: CASSIQAGTGEQFF. For the CDR3, the DNA is TGTGCCAGTAGTATACAAGCGGGGACAGGTGAGCAGTTCTTC.

The V and J genes are TRBV5-4 and TRBJ2-1, with 7 bases matching TRBD2. The junction had 10 bases not matched to a gene; V was cut back by 4 bases and J by 3 bases. In germline, CDR1 is SGHNT, CDR2 YYREEE (reference sequence). The CDR3 runs 16 residues. The CDR3 reads CASSPSSGPLYNEQFF. CDR3 DNA: TGTGCCAGCAGCCCCTCTAGCGGACCTCTCTACAATGAGCAGTTCTTC.

CDR3 DNA sequence: TGTGCCAGCAGCTCCCTTTCGGAGCAAGAGACCCAGTACTTC. Its protein is CASSSLSEQETQYF. The V and J genes are TRBV11-2 and TRBJ2-5; no clear D. In germline, CDR1 is SGHAT, CDR2 FQNNGV. With 4 bases removed from V and 2 bases from J, the gap between germline ends came to 11 bases. This CDR3 contains 14 residues.

The chain recombines TRBV28 with TRBJ2-7, with a tentative D call TRBD1 (6 bases). Germline CDR1 MDHEN, CDR2 SYDVKM. The V and J ends lost 6 bases and 13 bases respectively, with 28 bases between them. The CDR3 spans 15 residues. The CDR3 DNA is TGTGCCAGCAGCGGGATTAGGGGACAACGACCGGATAAATACTTC. This sequence encodes CASSGIRGQRPDKYF. Based on the CDR3 plus reference TRBV28 and TRBJ2-7, the full variable domain is DVKVTQSSRYLVKRTGEKVFLECVQDMDHENMFWYRQDPGLGLRLIYFSYDVKMKEKGDIPEGYSVSREKKERFSLILESASTNQTSMYLCASSGIRGQRPDKYFGPGTRLTVT.

The rearrangement uses TRBV7-2 and TRBJ2-5; TRBD2 matches 15 bases. V was pared by 1 base and J by 5 bases, with 11 bases of the junction left unmatched. Germline V gene data show CDR1 as SGHTA and CDR2 as FQGNSA. CDR3 size: 19 residues. The CDR3 loop is CASSLGGLAGGPVGETQYF. In DNA form, the CDR3 reads TGTGCCAGCAGCTTAGGAGGACTAGCGGGAGGGCCGGTTGGGGAGACCCAGTACTTC.

The chain joins TRBV5-1 to TRBJ1-4; D not certain. Trimming removed 0 bases at V and 4 bases at J, with 7 bases between. The CDR3 loop spans 14 amino acids. Germline CDR1 reads SGHRS; CDR2 reads YFSETQ. The CDR3 region has the DNA TGCGCCAGCAGCTTGGGAGTTCTTAATGAAAAACTGTTTTTT. Amino acid sequence: CASSLGVLNEKLFF. The full variable domain, completed using reference TRBV5-1 and TRBJ1-4, is KAGVTQTPRYLIKTRGQQVTLSCSPISGHRSVSWYQQTPGQGLQFLFEYFSETQRNKGNFPGRFSGRQFSNSRSEMNVSTLELGDSALYLCASSLGVLNEKLFFGSGTQLSVL.

The chain combines TRBV9 with TRBJ1-1; 9 positions match TRBD1. The germline V gene encodes CDR1 SGDLS and CDR2 YYNGEE. This CDR3 is 13 amino acids long. V lost 4 bases, J lost 5 bases, and 3 bases stayed unmatched. Here the CDR3 DNA reads TGTGCCAGCAGCAACGGACAGGGGACTGAAGCTTTCTTT. It is translated as CASSNGQGTEAFF.

This chain uses TRBV5-4 with TRBJ2-7; 11 bases align to TRBD2. The CDR3 loop spans 14 amino acids. CDR1 is SGHNT and CDR2 is YYREEE in the germline V gene (reference sequence). J gave up 6 bases and V 0 bases, and 2 bases lay outside the gene matches. CDR3 in DNA: TGTGCCAGCAGCTTGGTAGCGGGAGGGGGCGAGCAGTACTTC. Protein product: CASSLVAGGGEQYF. Using reference TRBV5-4 and TRBJ2-7 for the parts outside the CDR3, the full variable domain is ETGVTQSPTHLIKTRGQQVTLRCSSQSGHNTVSWYQQALGQGPQFIFQYYREEENGRGNFPPRFSGLQFPNYSSELNVNALELDDSALYLCASSLVAGGGEQYFGPGTRLTVT.

This clone rates as medium-sized. The CDR3 DNA is TGTGCCAGCAGTGAAGCGCTCGGGACAGGCTCCTACGAGCAGTACTTC. This sequence encodes CASSEALGTGSYEQYF. V is TRBV6-1 and J is TRBJ2-7; 8 nucleotides line up with TRBD1. With 0 bases clipped from V and 0 bases from J, the junction kept 4 bases outside the gene matches. The CDR3 totals 16 residues. Looked up from germline, CDR1 is MNHNS and CDR2 is SASEGT.

This rearrangement joins TRBV30 to TRBJ2-4, with TRBD2 matching 10 bases. V lost 0 bases and J lost 8; bases outside the gene matches: 7. The CDR3 length is 15 residues. Germline CDR1 reads GTSNPN; CDR2 reads SVGIG (reference sequence). CDR3 protein: CAWSVRASGSDIQYF. DNA of the CDR3: TGTGCCTGGAGTGTACGGGCTAGCGGGAGTGACATTCAGTACTTC.

V gene TRBV27 combines with J gene TRBJ1-2; 10 bases are shared with TRBD1. The CDR3 runs to 13 residues. With V trimmed by 6 bases and J by 7 bases, 5 bases remained unmatched. Germline V gene lookup returns CDR1 MNHEY and CDR2 SMNVEV (reference sequence). CDR3 nucleotides: TGTGCCAGCAGGACAGGGGGCTCGGCTGGCTACACCTTC. Its protein is CASRTGGSAGYTF.

The chain joins TRBV7-8 to TRBJ2-3; D is unresolved. The V and J ends lost 6 bases and 0 bases respectively, with 10 bases between them. The length of the CDR3 is 14 residues. CDR1 SGHVS and CDR2 FQNEAQ come from the germline V gene. For the CDR3, the DNA is TGTGCCAGCAGTCGCGGTCTTAGCACAGATACGCAGTATTTT. Translation: CASSRGLSTDTQYF.

The rearrangement uses TRBV9 and TRBJ1-1, with D possibly TRBD1 on 5 matching bases. The V end lost 3 bases, the J end lost 1 base, and 10 bases lay between the germline ends. Per the germline V gene, CDR1 is SGDLS and CDR2 is YYNGEE. The CDR3 consists of 14 residues. The CDR3, as DNA: TGTGCCAGCAGCGGACGGGACTCGAACACTGAAGCTTTCTTT. Amino acid sequence: CASSGRDSNTEAFF.

This clone was observed a few times. CDR3 in DNA: TGCGCCAGCAGCTTGGCCGGGGGGGGCACTGAAGCTTTCTTT. Residues: CASSLAGGGTEAFF. The rearrangement uses TRBV5-1 and TRBJ1-1, with D perhaps matching TRBD1 (5 bases). V was cut by 0 bases and J by 4 bases, with 10 bases left in between. Germline V gene sequence: CDR1 SGHRS, CDR2 YFSETQ. The CDR3 runs to 14 residues.

This clone was seen only once. V gene TRBV5-4 combines with J gene TRBJ2-3; 8 nucleotides agree with TRBD2. V was pared by 0 bases and J by 2 bases, with 2 bases of the junction left unmatched. Per the germline V gene, CDR1 is SGHNT and CDR2 is YYREEE (reference sequence). This CDR3 has 15 residues. The CDR3 sequence: CASSLDGGATDTQYF. CDR3 sequence (DNA): TGTGCCAGCAGCTTGGACGGGGGGGCCACAGATACGCAGTATTTT. Full variable domain (missing parts from reference TRBV5-4 and TRBJ2-3): ETGVTQSPTHLIKTRGQQVTLRCSSQSGHNTVSWYQQALGQGPQFIFQYYREEENGRGNFPPRFSGLQFPNYSSELNVNALELDDSALYLCASSLDGGATDTQYFGPGTRLTVL.

The gene calls are TRBV5-1 and TRBJ2-1, with TRBD2 matching 12 bases. The CDR3 is 16 residues long. Germline V lookup: CDR1 SGHRS, CDR2 YFSETQ. Trimming removed 4 bases from V and 6 bases from J; junction bases left unmatched: 8. The DNA for the CDR3 is TGCGCCAGCAGCACGGGGGCTAGCGGGGGGGCCAATGAGCAGTTCTTC. It encodes CASSTGASGGANEQFF.